A selection of T cell receptor beta chains follows, all from one sample in a study of CD8+ T cells in alopecia areata. Method: immunoSEQ multiplex PCR; TCRdb's copy keeps in-frame clones and lacks some. This table has under 200,000 clones, around 71% appearing once. Sequencing was performed on CD4+ T cells sorted from blood, taken at week 4, from a patient treated with tofacitinib. These TCRs come from a human donor with alopecia areata. Both conserved end residues are part of each CDR3. A D gene is named only where the DNA matches it firmly. Only some rows state a clone size, as once, few, many or a class for expanded clones.

D,length,V,J,size,CDR3,DNA
TRBD1,16,TRBV9,TRBJ2-7,NA,CASSVDDRAYSYEQYF,TGTGCCAGCAGCGTGGACGACAGGGCTTACTCCTACGAGCAGTACTTC
TRBD2,13,TRBV10-3,TRBJ2-7,few,CAIRERGSYEQYF,TGTGCCATCAGGGAGCGGGGCTCCTACGAGCAGTACTTC
NA,13,TRBV10-3,TRBJ1-4,few,CAISEVGGGKLFF,TGTGCCATCAGTGAGGTTGGGGGAGGAAAACTGTTTTTT
NA,14,TRBV13,TRBJ1-2,few,CASSLAGRAYGYTF,TGTGCCAGCAGCTTAGCAGGCAGGGCCTATGGCTACACCTTC
NA,15,TRBV2,TRBJ1-5,NA,CASTNREGGNQPQHF,TGTGCCAGCACCAATAGGGAAGGCGGCAATCAGCCCCAGCATTTT
NA,14,TRBV7-2,TRBJ1-6,NA,CASSLEQYNSPLHF,TGTGCCAGCAGCTTAGAACAGTATAATTCACCCCTCCACTTT
NA,13,TRBV27,TRBJ2-3,NA,CASSLTGTDTQYF,TGTGCCAGCAGTTTGACAGGCACAGATACGCAGTATTTT
NA,11,TRBV4-3,TRBJ1-1,NA,CASSQEGEAFF,TGCGCCAGCAGCCAAGAGGGGGAAGCTTTCTTT
TRBD1,15,TRBV25-1,TRBJ1-4,NA,CASSGLDRGREKLFF,TGTGCCAGCAGTGGATTGGACAGGGGCCGGGAAAAACTGTTTTTT
NA,13,TRBV30,TRBJ2-5,NA,CAWRPGLRETQYF,TGTGCCTGGAGGCCGGGACTCAGAGAGACCCAGTACTTC
NA,13,TRBV29-1,TRBJ2-3,NA,CSVISGLTDTQYF,TGCAGCGTTATTTCGGGGCTCACAGATACGCAGTATTTT
NA,16,TRBV19,TRBJ1-1,few,CASRSGGVRLNTEAFF,TGTGCCAGTAGATCCGGGGGGGTCAGGTTGAACACTGAAGCTTTCTTT
NA,13,TRBV28,TRBJ2-7,NA,CASSILGYYEQYF,TGTGCCAGCAGCATACTAGGTTACTACGAGCAGTACTTC
NA,12,TRBV7-8,TRBJ2-1,NA,CASSLAYNEQFF,TGTGCCAGCAGCTTAGCCTACAATGAGCAGTTCTTC
TRBD2,15,TRBV7-3,TRBJ2-3,once,CASSFTSGGSDTQYF,TGTGCCAGCAGCTTTACTAGCGGGGGCTCAGATACGCAGTATTTT
NA,13,TRBV2,TRBJ1-2,NA,CASSEGRYAGYTF,TGTGCCAGCAGTGAAGGACGCTACGCTGGCTACACCTTC
TRBD1,18,TRBV27,TRBJ1-1,NA,CASSLLTGGAYRGTEAFF,TGTGCCAGCAGTTTACTGACAGGGGGCGCTTACAGGGGTACTGAAGCTTTCTTT
TRBD1,14,TRBV25-1,TRBJ2-2,NA,CASSRQGASGELFF,TGTGCCAGCAGTCGACAGGGGGCGTCCGGGGAGCTGTTTTTT
NA,14,TRBV7-9,TRBJ2-7,NA,CASSFGGSSYEQYF,TGTGCCAGCAGCTTTGGTGGCAGCTCCTACGAGCAGTACTTC
TRBD1,13,TRBV29-1,TRBJ2-7,few,CSVGDRGTSEQYF,TGCAGCGTGGGGGACAGGGGGACTAGTGAGCAGTACTTC
NA,12,TRBV29-1,TRBJ1-4,NA,CSVEAGGKKLFF,TGCAGCGTTGAGGCGGGGGGGAAAAAACTGTTTTTT
TRBD1,15,TRBV30,TRBJ1-1,NA,CAWSPPRQGATGAFF,TGTGCCTGGAGCCCTCCCCGACAGGGGGCGACTGGGGCTTTCTTT
NA,16,TRBV15,TRBJ2-1,NA,CATSSFNSVLYNEQFF,TGTGCCACCAGCAGCTTCAATAGCGTCCTCTACAATGAGCAGTTCTTC
NA,14,TRBV30,TRBJ1-5,NA,CAWSRGRGYQPQHF,TGTGCCTGGAGTCGGGGCAGGGGTTATCAGCCCCAGCATTTT
NA,13,TRBV30,TRBJ1-5,NA,CAWSRTSNQPQHF,TGTGCCTGGAGTCGGACGTCGAATCAGCCCCAGCATTTT
TRBD2,15,TRBV5-1,TRBJ2-3,few,CASSLEVAGGDTQYF,TGCGCCAGCAGCTTGGAAGTAGCGGGGGGAGATACGCAGTATTTT
NA,15,TRBV10-3,TRBJ2-6,NA,CAISELGSGANVLTF,TGTGCCATCAGTGAATTGGGCTCTGGGGCCAACGTCCTGACTTTC
NA,10,TRBV29-1,TRBJ2-1,NA,CSGSRDEQFF,TGCAGCGGGAGTAGGGACGAGCAGTTCTTC
NA,13,TRBV7-7,TRBJ2-7,few,CASSPSVYGEQYF,TGTGCTAGCAGCCCCAGTGTATACGGGGAGCAGTACTTC
TRBD2,15,TRBV11-2,TRBJ2-1,NA,CASTRSSGGFNEQFF,TGTGCCAGCACCCGGTCTAGCGGGGGGTTCAATGAGCAGTTCTTC
NA,12,TRBV5-5,TRBJ1-2,NA,CASSYDSYGYTF,TGTGCCAGCAGCTATGACAGTTATGGCTACACCTTC
TRBD1,13,TRBV29-1,TRBJ2-7,NA,CSVDGTGGFEQYF,TGCAGCGTTGATGGGACAGGGGGCTTCGAGCAGTACTTC
TRBD2,15,TRBV7-2,TRBJ2-5,NA,CASSGGTSWGETQYF,TGTGCCAGCAGCGGGGGGACTAGCTGGGGAGAGACCCAGTACTTC
NA,14,TRBV29-1,TRBJ2-2,NA,CSVEGRRNTGELFF,TGCAGCGTTGAAGGGCGGCGAAACACCGGGGAGCTGTTTTTT
NA,15,TRBV6-5,TRBJ1-2,NA,CASSYQARGNYGYTF,TGTGCCAGCAGTTACCAAGCCAGGGGTAACTATGGCTACACCTTC
NA,11,TRBV29-1,TRBJ1-1,few,CSVHRNTEAFF,TGCAGCGTCCACAGGAACACTGAAGCTTTCTTT
NA,12,TRBV18,TRBJ2-5,few,CASSQDQETQYF,TGTGCCAGCTCACAGGACCAAGAGACCCAGTACTTC
NA,13,TRBV9,TRBJ1-6,once,CASSVRNNSPLHF,TGTGCCAGCAGCGTACGGAATAATTCACCCCTCCACTTT
TRBD2,13,TRBV29-1,TRBJ2-3,NA,CSALGGGADTQYF,TGCAGCGCCCTTGGCGGGGGGGCAGATACGCAGTATTTT
NA,13,TRBV29-1,TRBJ2-5,NA,CSVGASGEETQYF,TGCAGCGTGGGGGCGAGCGGGGAGGAGACCCAGTACTTC
NA,14,TRBV29-1,TRBJ1-1,NA,CSVTFGQLRTEAFF,TGCAGCGTAACTTTCGGACAGCTCAGGACTGAAGCTTTCTTT
TRBD1,14,TRBV7-8,TRBJ2-7,many,CASSLRQGIYEQYF,TGTGCCAGCAGCTTACGACAGGGTATCTACGAGCAGTACTTC
NA,13,TRBV30,TRBJ2-5,NA,CAWGRGGAETQYF,TGTGCCTGGGGCCGAGGGGGGGCAGAGACCCAGTACTTC
NA,15,TRBV15,TRBJ1-1,NA,CATSPRRAMNTEAFF,TGTGCCACCAGCCCACGGAGGGCTATGAACACTGAAGCTTTCTTT
TRBD1,15,TRBV29-1,TRBJ2-7,NA,CSASDRTGGQDEQYF,TGCAGCGCCTCGGACCGGACAGGGGGCCAGGACGAGCAGTACTTC
NA,15,TRBV27,TRBJ1-4,NA,CASSLAVTTNEKLFF,TGTGCCAGCAGTTTAGCAGTAACAACTAATGAAAAACTGTTTTTT
TRBD1,13,TRBV29-1,TRBJ2-2,once,CSADRGSSGELFF,TGCAGCGCGGACAGGGGAAGTTCCGGGGAGCTGTTTTTT
TRBD2,14,TRBV29-1,TRBJ2-2,few,CSVEAGGRPGELFF,TGCAGCGTTGAGGCGGGGGGCCGTCCCGGGGAGCTGTTTTTT
NA,15,TRBV27,TRBJ1-2,NA,CASKSLGIVRYGYTF,TGTGCCAGCAAATCCCTGGGGATTGTTCGCTATGGCTACACCTTC
NA,15,TRBV4-1,TRBJ2-5,few,CASSQEETIQETQYF,TGCGCCAGCAGCCAAGAGGAGACTATACAAGAGACCCAGTACTTC
TRBD2,15,TRBV6-6,TRBJ2-2,NA,CATHTPGTSTGELFF,TGTGCCACACATACACCCGGGACTAGCACCGGGGAGCTGTTTTTT
TRBD1,13,TRBV6-5,TRBJ1-6,once,CASFDRVNSPLHF,TGTGCCAGCTTTGACAGGGTGAATTCACCCCTCCACTTT
NA,15,TRBV5-1,TRBJ2-3,NA,CASSLRNPSTDTQYF,TGCGCCAGCAGCTTAAGAAATCCTAGCACAGATACGCAGTATTTT